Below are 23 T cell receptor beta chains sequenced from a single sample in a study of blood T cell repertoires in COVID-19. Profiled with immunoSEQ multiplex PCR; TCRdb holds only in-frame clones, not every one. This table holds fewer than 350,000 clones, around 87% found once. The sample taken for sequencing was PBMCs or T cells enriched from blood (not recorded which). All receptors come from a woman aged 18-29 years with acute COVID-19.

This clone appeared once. CDR3 loop: CASGRTGTRYGYTF. In DNA form, the CDR3 reads TGTGCCAGCGGCAGGACAGGAACCCGCTATGGCTACACCTTC. The chain couples TRBV5-8 to TRBJ1-2; 7 nucleotides align to TRBD1. CDR1 and CDR2 from the germline V gene are SGHTS and YDEGEE. The CDR3 is made up of 14 amino acids. V lost 7 bases and J lost 4; bases outside the gene matches: 10.

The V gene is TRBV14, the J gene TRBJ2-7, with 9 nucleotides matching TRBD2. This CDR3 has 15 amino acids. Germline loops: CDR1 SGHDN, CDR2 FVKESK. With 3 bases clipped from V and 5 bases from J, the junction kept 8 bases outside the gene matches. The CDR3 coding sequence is TGTGCCAGCAGCCAGGGGAAGGAGCGGGAGGACGAGCAGTACTTC. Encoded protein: CASSQGKEREDEQYF.

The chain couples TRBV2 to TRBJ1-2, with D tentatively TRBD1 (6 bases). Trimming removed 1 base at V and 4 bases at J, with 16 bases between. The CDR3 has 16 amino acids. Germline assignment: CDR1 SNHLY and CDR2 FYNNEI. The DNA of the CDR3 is TGTGCCAGCAGTGAAGTGCGGGGGGCAGCGCCCTATGGCTACACCTTC. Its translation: CASSEVRGAAPYGYTF.

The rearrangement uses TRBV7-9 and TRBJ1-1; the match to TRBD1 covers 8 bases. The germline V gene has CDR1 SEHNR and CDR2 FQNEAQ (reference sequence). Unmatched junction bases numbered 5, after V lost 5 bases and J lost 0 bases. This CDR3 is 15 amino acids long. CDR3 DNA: TGTGCCAGCAGCCTACGACAGGGGATGAACACTGAAGCTTTCTTT. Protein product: CASSLRQGMNTEAFF.

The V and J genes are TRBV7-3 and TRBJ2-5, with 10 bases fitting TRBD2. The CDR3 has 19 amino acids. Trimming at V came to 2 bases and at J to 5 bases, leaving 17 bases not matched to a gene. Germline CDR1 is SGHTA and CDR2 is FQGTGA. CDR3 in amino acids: CASSLRGAAGGPQGETQYF. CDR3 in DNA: TGTGCCAGCAGCTTACGGGGGGCAGCGGGAGGGCCCCAGGGGGAGACCCAGTACTTC.

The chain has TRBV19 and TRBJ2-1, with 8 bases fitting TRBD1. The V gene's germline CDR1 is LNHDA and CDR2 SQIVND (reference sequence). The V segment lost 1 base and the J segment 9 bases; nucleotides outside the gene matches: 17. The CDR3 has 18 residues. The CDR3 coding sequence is TGTGCCAGTAGTATAGGGGGGATGCAGGGGGCCCCCCGGTTTGAGCAGTTCTTC. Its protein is CASSIGGMQGAPRFEQFF.

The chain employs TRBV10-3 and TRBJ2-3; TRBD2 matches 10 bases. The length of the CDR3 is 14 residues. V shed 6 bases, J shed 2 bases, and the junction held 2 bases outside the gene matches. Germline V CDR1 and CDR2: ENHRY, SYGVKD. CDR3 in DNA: TGTGCCATCAGACTAGCGGGACACACAGATACGCAGTATTTT. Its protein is CAIRLAGHTDTQYF.

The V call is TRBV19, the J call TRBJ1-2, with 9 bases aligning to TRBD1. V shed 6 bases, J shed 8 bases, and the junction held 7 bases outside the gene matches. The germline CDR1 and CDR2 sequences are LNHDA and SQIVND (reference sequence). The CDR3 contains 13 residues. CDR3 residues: CASRGDRDGGYTF. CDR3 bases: TGTGCCAGTAGGGGGGACAGGGATGGAGGCTACACCTTC.

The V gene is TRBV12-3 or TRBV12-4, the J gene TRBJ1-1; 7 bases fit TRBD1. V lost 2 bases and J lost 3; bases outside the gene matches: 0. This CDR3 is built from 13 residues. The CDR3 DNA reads TGTGCCAGCAGTTTACAGGGGGACACTGAAGCTTTCTTT. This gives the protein CASSLQGDTEAFF.

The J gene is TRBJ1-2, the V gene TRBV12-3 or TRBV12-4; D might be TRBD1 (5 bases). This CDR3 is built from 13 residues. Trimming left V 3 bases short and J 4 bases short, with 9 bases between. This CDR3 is CASSFRGGYGYTF. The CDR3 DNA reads TGTGCCAGCAGTTTTAGGGGTGGCTATGGCTACACCTTC.

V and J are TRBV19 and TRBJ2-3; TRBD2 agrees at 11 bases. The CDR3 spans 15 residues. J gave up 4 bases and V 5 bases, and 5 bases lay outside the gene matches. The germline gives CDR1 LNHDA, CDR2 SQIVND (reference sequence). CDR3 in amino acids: CASSRLAGGPDTQYF. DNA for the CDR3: TGTGCCAGTAGTCGTCTAGCGGGAGGTCCAGATACGCAGTATTTT. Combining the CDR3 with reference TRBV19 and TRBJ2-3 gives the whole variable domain DGGITQSPKYLFRKEGQNVTLSCEQNLNHDAMYWYRQDPGQGLRLIYYSQIVNDFQKGDIAEGYSVSREKKESFPLTVTSAQKNPTAFYLCASSRLAGGPDTQYFGPGTRLTVL.

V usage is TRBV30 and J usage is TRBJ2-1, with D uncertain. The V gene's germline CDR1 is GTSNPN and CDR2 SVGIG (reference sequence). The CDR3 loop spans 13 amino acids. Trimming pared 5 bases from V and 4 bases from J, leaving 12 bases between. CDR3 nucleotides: TGTGCCTGGTCGCGATCCCTATACAATGAGCAGTTCTTC. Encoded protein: CAWSRSLYNEQFF.

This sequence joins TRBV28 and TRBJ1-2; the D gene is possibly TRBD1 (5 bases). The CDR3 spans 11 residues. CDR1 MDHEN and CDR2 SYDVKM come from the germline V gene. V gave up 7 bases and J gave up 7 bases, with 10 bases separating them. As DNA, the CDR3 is TGTGCCAGCACCGACAGACTTGGCTACACCTTC. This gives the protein CASTDRLGYTF.

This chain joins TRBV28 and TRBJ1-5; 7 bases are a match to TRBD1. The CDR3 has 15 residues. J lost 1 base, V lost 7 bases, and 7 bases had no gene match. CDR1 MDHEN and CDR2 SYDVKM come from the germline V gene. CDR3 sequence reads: CASTQTGASNQPQHF. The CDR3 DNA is TGTGCCAGCACCCAAACAGGGGCCAGCAATCAGCCCCAGCATTTT.

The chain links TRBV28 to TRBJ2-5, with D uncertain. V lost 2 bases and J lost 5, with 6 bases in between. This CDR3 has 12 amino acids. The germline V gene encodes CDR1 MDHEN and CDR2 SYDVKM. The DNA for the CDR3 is TGTGCCAGCAGTTTACCCGCGGAGACCCAGTACTTC. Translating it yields CASSLPAETQYF.

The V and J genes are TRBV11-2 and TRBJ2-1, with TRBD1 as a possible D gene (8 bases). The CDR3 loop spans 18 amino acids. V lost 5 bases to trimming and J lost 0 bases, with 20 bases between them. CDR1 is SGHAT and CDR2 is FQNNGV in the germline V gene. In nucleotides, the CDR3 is TGTGCCAGCAGCGTCTACAGGGGGACTAAACACTCCTACAATGAGCAGTTCTTC. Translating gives CASSVYRGTKHSYNEQFF. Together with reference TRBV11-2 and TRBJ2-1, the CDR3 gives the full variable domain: EAGVAQSPRYKIIEKRQSVAFWCNPISGHATLYWYQQILGQGPKLLIQFQNNGVVDDSQLPKDRFSAERLKGVDSTLKIQPAKLEDSAVYLCASSVYRGTKHSYNEQFFGPGTRLTVL.

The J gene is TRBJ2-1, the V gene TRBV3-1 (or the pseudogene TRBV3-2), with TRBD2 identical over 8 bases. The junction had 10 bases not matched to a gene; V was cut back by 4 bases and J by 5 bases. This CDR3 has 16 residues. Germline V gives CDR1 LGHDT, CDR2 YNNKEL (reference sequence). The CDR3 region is CASSPAGLVRDNEQFF. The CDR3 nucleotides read TGTGCCAGCAGCCCAGCGGGACTAGTTCGGGACAATGAGCAGTTCTTC.

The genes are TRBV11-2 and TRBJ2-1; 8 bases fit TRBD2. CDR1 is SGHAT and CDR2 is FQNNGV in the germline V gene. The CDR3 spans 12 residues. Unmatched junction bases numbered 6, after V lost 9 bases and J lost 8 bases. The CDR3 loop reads CASGGLVHEQFF. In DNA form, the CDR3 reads TGTGCCAGTGGGGGACTAGTCCATGAGCAGTTCTTC.

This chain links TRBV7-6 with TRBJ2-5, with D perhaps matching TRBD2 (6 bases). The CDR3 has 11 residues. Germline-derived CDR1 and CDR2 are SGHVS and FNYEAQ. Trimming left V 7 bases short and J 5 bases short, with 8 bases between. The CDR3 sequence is CASNGGETQYF. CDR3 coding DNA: TGTGCCAGCAACGGAGGGGAGACCCAGTACTTC.

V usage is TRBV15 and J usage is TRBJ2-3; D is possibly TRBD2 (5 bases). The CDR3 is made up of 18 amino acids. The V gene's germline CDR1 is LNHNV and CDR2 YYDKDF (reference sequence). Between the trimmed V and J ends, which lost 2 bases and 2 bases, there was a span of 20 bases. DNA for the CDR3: TGTGCCACCAGCAGACCTAACGAGGCTAGCCACTTCACAGATACGCAGTATTTT. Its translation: CATSRPNEASHFTDTQYF.

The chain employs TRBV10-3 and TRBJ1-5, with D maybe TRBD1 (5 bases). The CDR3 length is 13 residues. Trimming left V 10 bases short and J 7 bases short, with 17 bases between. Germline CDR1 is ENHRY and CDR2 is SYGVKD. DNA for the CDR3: TGTGCCACCCGACGGGGGGGGGACCAGCCCCAGCATTTT. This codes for CATRRGGDQPQHF.

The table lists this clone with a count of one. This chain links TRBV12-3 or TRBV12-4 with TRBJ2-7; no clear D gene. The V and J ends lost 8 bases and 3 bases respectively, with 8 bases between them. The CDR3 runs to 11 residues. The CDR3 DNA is TGTGCCAGCTCGGGTTTCTACGAGCAGTACTTC. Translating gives CASSGFYEQYF.

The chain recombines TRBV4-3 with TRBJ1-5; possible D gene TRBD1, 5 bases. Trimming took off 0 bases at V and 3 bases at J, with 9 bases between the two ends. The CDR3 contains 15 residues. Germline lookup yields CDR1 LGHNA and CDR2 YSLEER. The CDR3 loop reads CASSQDIGVNQPQHF. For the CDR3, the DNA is TGCGCCAGCAGCCAAGATATAGGGGTCAATCAGCCCCAGCATTTT.